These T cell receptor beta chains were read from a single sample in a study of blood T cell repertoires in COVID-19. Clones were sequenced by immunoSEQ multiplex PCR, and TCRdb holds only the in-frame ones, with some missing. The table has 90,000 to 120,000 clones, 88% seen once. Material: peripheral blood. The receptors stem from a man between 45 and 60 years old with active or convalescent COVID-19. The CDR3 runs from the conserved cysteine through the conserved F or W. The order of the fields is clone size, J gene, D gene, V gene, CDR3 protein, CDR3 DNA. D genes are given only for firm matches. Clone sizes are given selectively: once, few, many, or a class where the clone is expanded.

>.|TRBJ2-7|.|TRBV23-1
CASLQGAYEQYF
TGCGCCAGCCTACAGGGCGCCTACGAGCAGTACTTC
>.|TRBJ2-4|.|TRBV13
CASSPDRRAKNIQYF
TGTGCCAGCAGTCCCGACAGAAGAGCCAAAAACATTCAGTACTTC
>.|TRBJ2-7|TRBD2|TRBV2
CASSVGSGRALGEQYF
TGTGCCAGCAGTGTTGGTAGCGGGAGGGCCCTCGGCGAGCAGTACTTC
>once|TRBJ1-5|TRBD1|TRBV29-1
CSVAEGGDNQPQHF
TGCAGCGTTGCGGAAGGGGGCGATAATCAGCCCCAGCATTTT
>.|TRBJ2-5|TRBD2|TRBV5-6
CASSWNLAGAPETQYF
TGTGCCAGCAGCTGGAACCTAGCGGGAGCCCCGGAGACCCAGTACTTC
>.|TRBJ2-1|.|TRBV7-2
CASSLLTAEYNEQFF
TGTGCCAGCAGCTTACTAACAGCGGAATACAATGAGCAGTTCTTC
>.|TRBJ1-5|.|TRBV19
CASSIEGLYSNQPQHF
TGTGCCAGTAGTATAGAGGGGCTTTATAGCAATCAGCCCCAGCATTTT
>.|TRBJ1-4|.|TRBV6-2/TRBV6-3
CASSSSEKLFF
TGTGCCAGCAGTTCTTCTGAGAAACTGTTTTTT
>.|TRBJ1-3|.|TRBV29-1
CSVRPLDSSGNTIYF
TGCAGCGTACGACCTTTAGACAGCTCTGGAAACACCATATATTTT
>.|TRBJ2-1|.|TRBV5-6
CASSLAGSYNEQFF
TGTGCCAGCAGCTTGGCAGGGTCCTACAATGAGCAGTTCTTC
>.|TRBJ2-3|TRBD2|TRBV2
CASSSPGTSGTWGTDTQYF
TGTGCCAGCAGTTCCCCCGGGACTAGCGGGACCTGGGGCACAGATACGCAGTATTTT
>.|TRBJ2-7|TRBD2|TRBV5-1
CATRLAGGGSEQYF
TGCGCCACCAGACTAGCGGGAGGTGGGTCCGAGCAGTACTTC
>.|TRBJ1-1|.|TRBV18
CASSPPAAGYTEAFF
TGTGCCAGCTCACCACCGGCGGCCGGATACACTGAAGCTTTCTTT
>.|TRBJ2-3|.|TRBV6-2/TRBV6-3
CASSYSRARGPQSDTQYF
TGTGCCAGCAGTTACTCGCGAGCGCGGGGCCCCCAGTCAGATACGCAGTATTTT
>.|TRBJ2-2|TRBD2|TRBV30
CAWRPQGWASGSAGELFF
TGTGCCTGGAGACCACAGGGTTGGGCAAGCGGGAGTGCCGGGGAGCTGTTTTTT
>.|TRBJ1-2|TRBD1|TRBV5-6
CASSPRTGPSYGYTF
TGTGCCAGCAGCCCCCGGACAGGGCCGTCCTATGGCTACACCTTC
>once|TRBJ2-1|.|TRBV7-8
CASSFLEGYNEQFF
TGTGCCAGCAGCTTCCTGGAGGGCTACAATGAGCAGTTCTTC
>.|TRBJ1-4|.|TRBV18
CASSPEYATNEKLFF
TGTGCCAGCTCACCGGAGTATGCAACTAATGAAAAACTGTTTTTT
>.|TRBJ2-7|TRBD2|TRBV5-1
CASSFSVREIFIGDHEQYF
TGCGCCAGCAGCTTTAGTGTGCGGGAGATATTTATCGGGGACCACGAGCAGTACTTC
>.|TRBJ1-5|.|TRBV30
CAWSRTVSGGQPQHF
TGTGCCTGGAGTCGGACAGTAAGTGGGGGTCAGCCCCAGCATTTT
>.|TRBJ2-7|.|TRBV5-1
CASSLAYGNYEQYF
TGCGCCAGCAGCTTGGCCTACGGTAACTACGAGCAGTACTTC
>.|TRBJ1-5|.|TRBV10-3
CAISPDRSNQPQHF
TGTGCCATCAGCCCCGACAGGAGTAATCAGCCCCAGCATTTT
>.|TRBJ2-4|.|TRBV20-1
CSAESRNIQYF
TGCAGTGCTGAATCTAGAAACATTCAGTACTTC
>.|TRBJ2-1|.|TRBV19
CASSIDTSYNEQFF
TGTGCCAGTAGTATAGATACTTCTTACAATGAGCAGTTCTTC
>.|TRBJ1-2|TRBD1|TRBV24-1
CATSGQGASGYTF
TGTGCCACCAGTGGTCAGGGGGCAAGTGGCTACACCTTC
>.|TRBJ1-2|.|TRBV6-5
CASIKQGSYGYTF
TGTGCCAGCATTAAACAGGGTTCCTATGGCTACACCTTC
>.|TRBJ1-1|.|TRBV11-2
CASSLADYTEAFF
TGTGCCAGCAGCTTAGCAGATTACACTGAAGCTTTCTTT
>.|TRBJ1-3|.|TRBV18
CASSPRRTTGNTIYF
TGTGCCAGCTCACCACGGCGGACAACTGGAAACACCATATATTTT
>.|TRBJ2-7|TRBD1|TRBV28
CASSGSTGWTYEQYF
TGTGCCAGCAGTGGATCGACAGGGTGGACCTACGAGCAGTACTTC
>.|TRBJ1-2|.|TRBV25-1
CASSPQARHYGYTF
TGTGCCAGCAGTCCACAGGCCCGACACTATGGCTACACCTTC
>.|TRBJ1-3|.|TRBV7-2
CASSFGSGNTIYF
TGTGCCAGCAGCTTCGGTTCTGGAAACACCATATATTTT
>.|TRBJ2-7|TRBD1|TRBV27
CASSDRVTYEQYF
TGTGCCAGCAGTGACAGGGTGACCTACGAGCAGTACTTC
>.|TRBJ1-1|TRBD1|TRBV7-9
CASSSTYRGNTEAFF
TGTGCCAGCAGCTCAACGTACAGGGGGAACACTGAAGCTTTCTTT
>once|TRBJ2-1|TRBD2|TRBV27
CASSSPGLANNEQFF
TGTGCCAGCAGTTCTCCGGGACTAGCGAACAATGAGCAGTTCTTC
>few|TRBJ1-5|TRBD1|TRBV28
CASSRTGPWGQPQHF
TGTGCCAGCAGTAGGACAGGCCCTTGGGGTCAGCCCCAGCATTTT
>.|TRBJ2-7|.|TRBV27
CASSPVVGGNYEQYF
TGTGCCAGCAGTCCAGTGGTTGGAGGGAACTACGAGCAGTACTTC
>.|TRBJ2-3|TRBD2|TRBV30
CAWSPGPGLADTDTQYF
TGTGCCTGGAGTCCAGGCCCGGGACTAGCGGACACAGATACGCAGTATTTT
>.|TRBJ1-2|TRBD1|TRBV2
CASSPGTGVYGYTF
TGTGCCAGCAGTCCTGGGACAGGGGTATATGGCTACACCTTC
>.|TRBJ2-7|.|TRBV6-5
CASWEVYGSSYEQYF
TGTGCCAGCTGGGAGGTTTACGGGAGCTCCTACGAGCAGTACTTC
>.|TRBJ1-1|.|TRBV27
CASSDGGGFNTEAFF
TGTGCCAGCAGTGACGGGGGTGGATTTAACACTGAAGCTTTCTTT
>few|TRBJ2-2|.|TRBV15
CATSGGPSLTGELFF
TGTGCCACTTCAGGAGGACCCTCCCTCACCGGGGAGCTGTTTTTT
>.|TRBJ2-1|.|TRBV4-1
CASSQAPVNLFGYNEQFF
TGCGCCAGCAGCCAAGCCCCGGTTAATCTTTTTGGCTACAATGAGCAGTTCTTC
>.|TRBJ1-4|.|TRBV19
CASKETEVNEKLFF
TGTGCCAGTAAAGAGACAGAGGTTAATGAAAAACTGTTTTTT
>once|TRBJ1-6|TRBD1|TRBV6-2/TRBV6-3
CASSQNRGQGSSPLHF
TGTGCCAGCAGTCAAAACAGGGGCCAAGGATCTTCACCCCTCCACTTT
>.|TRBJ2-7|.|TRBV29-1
CSVARTVTTYEQYF
TGCAGCGTTGCGCGGACAGTAACTACCTACGAGCAGTACTTC
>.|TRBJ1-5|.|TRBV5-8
CASSLDGTWSNQPQHF
TGTGCCAGCAGCTTGGACGGGACTTGGAGCAATCAGCCCCAGCATTTT
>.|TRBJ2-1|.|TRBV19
CASSGTYNEQFF
TGTGCCAGTAGCGGGACCTACAATGAGCAGTTCTTC
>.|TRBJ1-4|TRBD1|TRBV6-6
CASSLTGDNEKLFF
TGTGCCAGCAGTTTAACAGGGGACAATGAAAAACTGTTTTTT
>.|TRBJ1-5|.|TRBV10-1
CASSAGSQPQHF
TGCGCCAGCAGTGCCGGGTCTCAGCCCCAGCATTTT
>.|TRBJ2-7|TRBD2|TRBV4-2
CAGSQEGGRAYEQYF
TGTGCCGGCAGCCAAGAGGGCGGGAGGGCCTACGAGCAGTACTTC
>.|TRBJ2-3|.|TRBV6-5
CASVPGLRTDTQYF
TGTGCCAGCGTCCCGGGACTCAGGACAGATACGCAGTATTTT
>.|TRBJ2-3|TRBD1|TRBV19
CASSLTGSTDTQYF
TGTGCCAGTAGTCTGACAGGGTCCACAGATACGCAGTATTTT